A single sample is the source of the 29 T cell receptor beta chains below, sequenced in a study of shared clonotypes between healthy human individuals (dated by TCRdb to about 2020). CD8 naive samples were obtained by positive selection for CCR7 among CD45RO-negative cells, yielding a CD45RA+CCR7+ population from which TemRA cells were excluded. Library method: the immunoSEQ multiplex PCR assay. TCRdb obtained this table from immuneACCESS and retained in-frame rearrangements with V and J assigned. These tables miss some clones; where compared with another copy, unresolved V genes account for less than half of the shortfall, and the remainder is unexplained. The sample table holds over 800,000 clones, of which 92% were seen once. The ten largest clones add up to around 24% of the sample. The sample comprised naive CD8+ T cells sorted from blood. This specimen's cell subset or site label, interpreted: CD45RA+CCR7+. Receptors were obtained from a man aged 25 to 40 in good health.

In DNA, the CDR3 is TGTGCCAGCGGCTGGGGACAGGGCGACGAGCAGTACTTC. Protein product: CASGWGQGDEQYF. V gene TRBV6-5 combines with J gene TRBJ2-7; 9 bases align to TRBD1. The CDR3 contains 13 residues. Per germline, CDR1 MNHEY and CDR2 SVGAGI. Trimming at V came to 8 bases and at J to 5 bases, leaving 7 bases not matched to a gene.

This chain links TRBV23-1 with TRBJ1-1, with D perhaps matching TRBD1 (6 bases). TRBV23-1 is an ORF, with its function uncertain. V was trimmed by 1 base and J by 1 base, leaving 16 bases between them. CDR3 length: 17 amino acids. The CDR3 coding sequence is TGCGCCAGCAGTCAATGTGGGGGGCTCCGTACGAACACTGAAGCTTTCTTT. This sequence encodes CASSQCGGLRTNTEAFF.

This chain uses TRBV7-9 with TRBJ2-2; D is uncertain. CDR1 is SEHNR and CDR2 is FQNEAQ in the germline V gene (reference sequence). Between the trimmed V and J ends, which lost 5 bases and 4 bases, there was a span of 11 bases. The CDR3 totals 14 residues. CDR3 amino acids: CASSPNPFTGELFF. For the CDR3, the DNA is TGTGCCAGCAGCCCAAACCCTTTCACCGGGGAGCTGTTTTTT.

This clone showed up just once. This chain joins TRBV28 and TRBJ1-4, with D possibly being TRBD1 (5 bases). Deletions cut 3 bases from V and 7 bases from J, with 9 bases between. Germline V gene sequence: CDR1 MDHEN, CDR2 SYDVKM. The CDR3 has 13 amino acids. The CDR3 DNA follows: TGTGCCAGCAGTTTGGCTCAGGGTGAAAAACTGTTTTTT. This codes for CASSLAQGEKLFF. Drawing the rest from reference TRBV28 and TRBJ1-4, the complete variable domain is DVKVTQSSRYLVKRTGEKVFLECVQDMDHENMFWYRQDPGLGLRLIYFSYDVKMKEKGDIPEGYSVSREKKERFSLILESASTNQTSMYLCASSLAQGEKLFFGSGTQLSVL.

The CDR3 loop reads CSVEEATSGKQFF. The CDR3 DNA follows: TGCAGCGTTGAAGAGGCGACTAGCGGGAAGCAGTTCTTC. The chain employs TRBV29-1 and TRBJ2-1; 11 positions match TRBD2. The CDR3 is made up of 13 amino acids. The V gene's germline CDR1 is SQVTM and CDR2 ANQGSEA. The V gene end was trimmed by 0 bases and the J gene end by 11 bases; junction bases not matched to a gene: 3.

The chain joins TRBV27 to TRBJ2-1; 10 bases map to TRBD2. The V gene end was trimmed by 1 base and the J gene end by 5 bases; junction bases not matched to a gene: 11. The CDR3 consists of 18 residues. Germline V gene data show CDR1 as MNHEY and CDR2 as SMNVEV (reference sequence). CDR3 nucleotides: TGTGCCAGCAGTTTATTTGGGCTAGCGGGAGTTCGGGACAATGAGCAGTTCTTC. Translated, it gives CASSLFGLAGVRDNEQFF.

This chain joins TRBV27 and TRBJ2-3; D unresolved. The germline V and J ends were trimmed by 0 bases and 8 bases, with 6 bases remaining between them. CDR3 length: 12 residues. The germline CDR1 and CDR2 sequences are MNHEY and SMNVEV (reference sequence). CDR3 DNA: TGTGCCAGCAGTTTATCTAGAGGTACGCAGTATTTT. It yields the protein CASSLSRGTQYF.

Of note for this clone: At the DNA level, this CDR3 is encoded by other sequences in the same sample as well. This chain connects TRBV30 to TRBJ2-6; D is uncertain. This CDR3 region has 14 residues. The germline V gene encodes CDR1 GTSNPN and CDR2 SVGIG (reference sequence). Deletions cut 0 bases from V and 4 bases from J, with 7 bases between. DNA of the CDR3: TGTGCCTGGAGTGTGGGGTCCGGGGCCAACGTCCTGACTTTC. This codes for CAWSVGSGANVLTF.

CDR3 DNA sequence: TGCGCCAGCAGAGTACAGGTGGGCGAAACCTACGAGCAGTACTTC. It translates to CASRVQVGETYEQYF. The chain recombines TRBV4-1 with TRBJ2-7; possibly TRBD1 for D (5 bases). The CDR3 consists of 15 residues. V was clipped by 6 bases and J by 2 bases, with 17 bases between them. Germline V gene data show CDR1 as MGHRA and CDR2 as YSYEKL.

In the case of this clone: Other DNA sequences of this sample code for an identical CDR3. CDR3 protein: CASSLSYEQYF. The CDR3, as DNA: TGTGCCAGCAGTTTGAGCTACGAGCAGTACTTC. This chain uses TRBV27 with TRBJ2-7; D unclear. CDR1 and CDR2 (germline): MNHEY, SMNVEV (reference sequence). The length of the CDR3 is 11 residues. The V gene lost 3 bases and the J gene lost 3 bases, with 3 bases spanning the gap.

The CDR3 DNA is TGTGCCAGCAGCGTAGCGAGGAACGCGAACACCGGGGAGCTGTTTTTT. Translated: CASSVARNANTGELFF. The J gene is TRBJ2-2, the V gene TRBV9; D not resolved. Looked up from germline, CDR1 is SGDLS and CDR2 is YYNGEE. This CDR3 contains 16 residues. V lost 0 bases, J lost 0 bases, and 9 bases lay in between.

The chain uses TRBV27 and TRBJ2-7; TRBD1 aligns across 8 bases. Per germline, CDR1 MNHEY and CDR2 SMNVEV (reference sequence). J was trimmed by 3 bases and V by 7 bases; bases with no gene match: 8. This CDR3 has 14 amino acids. CDR3 region: CASKTRDRFYEQYF. CDR3 coding DNA: TGTGCCAGCAAAACCCGGGACAGGTTCTACGAGCAGTACTTC.

This chain uses TRBV4-1 with TRBJ1-3, with D unresolved. This CDR3 has 14 residues. Germline CDR1 is MGHRA and CDR2 is YSYEKL. The V gene lost 0 bases and the J gene lost 4 bases, with 7 bases spanning the gap. The CDR3 DNA reads TGCGCCAGCAGCCAAGATCCACCGGGAAACACCATATATTTT. Translating it yields CASSQDPPGNTIYF.

This chain joins TRBV28 and TRBJ1-5; 8 nucleotides agree with TRBD1. CDR3 length equals 17 residues. Trimming removed 4 bases from V and 5 bases from J; junction bases left unmatched: 13. The germline CDR1 and CDR2 sequences are MDHEN and SYDVKM. CDR3 amino acids: CASSSLLRTGSYQPQHF. DNA for the CDR3: TGTGCCAGCAGTTCCCTCCTCCGGACAGGGTCATATCAGCCCCAGCATTTT.

The rearrangement uses TRBV10-3 and TRBJ1-1; 7 bases map to TRBD1. CDR1 and CDR2 from the germline V gene are ENHRY and SYGVKD. The ends lost 8 bases at V and 5 bases at J; junction bases unmatched: 8. CDR3 length equals 13 residues. The CDR3: CAIGAGGLTEAFF. In DNA, the CDR3 is TGTGCCATCGGAGCAGGGGGATTGACTGAAGCTTTCTTT.

The genes are TRBV7-9 and TRBJ2-1; 12 bases line up with TRBD2. Per the germline V gene, CDR1 is SEHNR and CDR2 is FQNEAQ (reference sequence). The trim removed 4 bases at V and 10 bases at J, leaving 11 bases unmatched. The CDR3 contains 16 residues. The CDR3 DNA follows: TGTGCCAGCAGCTCCGCAACGGGACTAGCGGGCGGGGAGCAGTTCTTC. It is translated as CASSSATGLAGGEQFF.

The gene calls are TRBV10-3 and TRBJ1-1, with 11 bases aligning to TRBD1. Losses at the gene ends were 2 bases for V and 10 bases for J; bases not matched to a gene: 6. CDR1 ENHRY and CDR2 SYGVKD come from the germline V gene. CDR3 length: 14 residues. CDR3: CAISEEGQGAGAFF. The CDR3 DNA follows: TGTGCCATCAGTGAGGAAGGACAGGGGGCTGGAGCTTTCTTT.

V is TRBV6-5 and J is TRBJ2-7, with 9 bases that match TRBD1. The CDR3 has 15 residues. Germline V gives CDR1 MNHEY, CDR2 SVGAGI. V was pared by 2 bases and J by 5 bases, with 7 bases of the junction left unmatched. In nucleotides, the CDR3 is TGTGCCAGCAGTTACACTGACAGGGGGTTCGACGAGCAGTACTTC. It is translated as CASSYTDRGFDEQYF.

This sequence joins TRBV6-5 and TRBJ2-7; 7 bases are a match to TRBD1. This CDR3 has 14 residues. Germline loops: CDR1 MNHEY, CDR2 SVGAGI. J was trimmed by 0 bases and V by 6 bases; bases with no gene match: 5. The CDR3 is CASSPTGDSYEQYF. The DNA for the CDR3 is TGTGCCAGCAGCCCAACAGGGGACTCCTACGAGCAGTACTTC.

With regard to this clone: A read error is possible here, since a much larger clone lies one base away. The rearrangement links TRBV7-8 to TRBJ2-2, with no clear D. CDR1 and CDR2 from the germline V gene are SGHVS and FQNEAQ. The CDR3 has 12 amino acids. The V end lost 5 bases, the J end lost 0 bases, and 1 base lay between the germline ends. CDR3 in amino acids: CASSPNTGELFF. CDR3 in DNA: TGTGCCAGCAGCCCGAACACCGGGGAGCTGTTTTTT.

The V call is TRBV7-6, the J call TRBJ1-1; D unresolved. The CDR3 runs to 13 residues. The germline V gene has CDR1 SGHVS and CDR2 FNYEAQ. The V and J ends lost 3 bases and 1 base respectively, with 6 bases between them. The CDR3 spells CASSFGENTEAFF. In DNA form, the CDR3 reads TGTGCCAGCAGCTTCGGGGAGAACACTGAAGCTTTCTTT.

The chain recombines TRBV9 with TRBJ2-1, with 7 positions matching TRBD2. The germline V gene encodes CDR1 SGDLS and CDR2 YYNGEE. The CDR3 has 16 residues. After removal of 7 bases from V and 5 bases from J, the junction contained 15 bases not matched to a gene. CDR3 DNA: TGTGCCAGCGGTTTAGGACGGGAGGCTCCCCACAATGAGCAGTTCTTC. Amino acid sequence: CASGLGREAPHNEQFF.

Worth noting for this clone: This sample also contains other DNA sequences that code for the same CDR3. The chain uses TRBV4-1 and TRBJ2-7; 9 bases are a match to TRBD1. The CDR3 spans 16 residues. Germline assignment: CDR1 MGHRA and CDR2 YSYEKL. The V segment lost 0 bases and the J segment 3 bases; nucleotides outside the gene matches: 6. The CDR3 region is CASSQDSGTGYYEQYF. The CDR3 DNA reads as TGCGCCAGCAGCCAAGATTCGGGGACAGGGTACTACGAGCAGTACTTC.

The rearrangement joins TRBV7-8 to TRBJ1-4; D not certain. This CDR3 spans 16 amino acids. Germline CDR1 SGHVS, CDR2 FQNEAQ. V was shortened by 2 bases and J by 2 bases, with 12 bases between the two germline ends. The CDR3 here is CASSLFRDSTNEKLFF. DNA of the CDR3: TGTGCCAGCAGCTTATTCCGTGACTCCACTAATGAAAAACTGTTTTTT.

V gene TRBV6-4 combines with J gene TRBJ2-1; D is unresolved. Trimming removed 1 base from V and 7 bases from J, with 8 bases in between. CDR1 is MRHNA, CDR2 SNTAGT, per germline. The length of the CDR3 is 13 residues. CDR3 nucleotides: TGTGCCAGCAGTGACTGGCCCCAAAATGAGCAGTTCTTC. This gives the protein CASSDWPQNEQFF.

The gene calls are TRBV10-2 and TRBJ2-4, with unresolved D. Looked up from germline, CDR1 is WSHSY and CDR2 is SAAADI. This CDR3 has 14 residues. V lost 1 base and J lost 1, with 5 bases in between. The CDR3 here is CASSEWHAKNIQYF. The CDR3 nucleotides are TGCGCCAGCAGTGAGTGGCACGCCAAAAACATTCAGTACTTC.

This clone was counted once. The chain carries TRBV2 and TRBJ2-7; 9 bases fit TRBD2. The trim removed 3 bases at V and 4 bases at J, leaving 4 bases unmatched. The CDR3 spans 14 residues. The germline V gene has CDR1 SNHLY and CDR2 FYNNEI. The CDR3 nucleotides read TGTGCCAGCAGTGAGCTAGCGGGGACTTACGAGCAGTACTTC. Translated, it gives CASSELAGTYEQYF.

The chain joins TRBV11-2 to TRBJ1-4; D gene unclear. CDR1 SGHAT and CDR2 FQNNGV come from the germline V gene. V lost 2 bases to trimming and J lost 3 bases, with 7 bases between them. The CDR3 extends over 14 amino acids. This CDR3 reads CASSLRAANEKLFF. Written as DNA, the CDR3 is TGTGCCAGCAGCTTAAGGGCAGCTAATGAAAAACTGTTTTTT.

This chain uses TRBV23-1 with TRBJ2-2; D gene unclear. TRBV23-1 is placed among ORFs of uncertain function. The CDR3 sequence is 15 residues long. The V and J ends lost 3 bases and 1 base respectively, with 9 bases between them. DNA of the CDR3: TGCGCCAGCAGTCACAGAGCGAAGAACACCGGGGAGCTGTTTTTT. Protein: CASSHRAKNTGELFF.